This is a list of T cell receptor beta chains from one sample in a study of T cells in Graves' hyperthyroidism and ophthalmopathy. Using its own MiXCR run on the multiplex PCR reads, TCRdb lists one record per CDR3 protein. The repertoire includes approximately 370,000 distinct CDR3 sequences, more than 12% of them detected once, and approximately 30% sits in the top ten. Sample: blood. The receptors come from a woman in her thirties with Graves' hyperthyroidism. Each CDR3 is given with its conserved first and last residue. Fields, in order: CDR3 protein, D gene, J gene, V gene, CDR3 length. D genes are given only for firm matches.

CDR3aa: CASSLYSGYEQYF
d_gene: -
j_gene: TRBJ2-7
v_gene: TRBV5-1
len: 13

CDR3aa: CASSLMGSANEKLFF
d_gene: -
j_gene: TRBJ1-4
v_gene: TRBV11-2
len: 15

CDR3aa: CASSLAGENSPLHF
d_gene: -
j_gene: TRBJ1-6
v_gene: TRBV5-1
len: 14

CDR3aa: CASSDSSGSFVGELFF
d_gene: TRBD2
j_gene: TRBJ2-2
v_gene: TRBV6-2/TRBV6-3
len: 16

CDR3aa: CAWSEGGQGNSPLHF
d_gene: TRBD1
j_gene: TRBJ1-6
v_gene: TRBV30
len: 15

CDR3aa: CASSSGGTVGNQPQHF
d_gene: -
j_gene: TRBJ1-5
v_gene: TRBV6-1
len: 16

CDR3aa: CASSLTSGGSYEQYF
d_gene: TRBD2
j_gene: TRBJ2-7
v_gene: TRBV6-1
len: 15

CDR3aa: CASSLVRESRGEQFF
d_gene: -
j_gene: TRBJ2-1
v_gene: TRBV7-8
len: 15

CDR3aa: CSARRPPTGEGTEAFF
d_gene: TRBD1
j_gene: TRBJ1-1
v_gene: TRBV20-1
len: 16

CDR3aa: CASSQTTGQGGYSPLHF
d_gene: TRBD1
j_gene: TRBJ1-6
v_gene: TRBV18
len: 17

CDR3aa: CSASPRSNTEAFF
d_gene: -
j_gene: TRBJ1-1
v_gene: TRBV20-1
len: 13

CDR3aa: CAWSGRAGELFF
d_gene: -
j_gene: TRBJ2-2
v_gene: TRBV30
len: 12

CDR3aa: CASRFHSSGSGVEQYF
d_gene: TRBD2
j_gene: TRBJ2-7
v_gene: TRBV27
len: 16

CDR3aa: CASSTTRQEFGNSPLHF
d_gene: -
j_gene: TRBJ1-6
v_gene: TRBV6-1
len: 17

CDR3aa: CASSVDVRGANVLTF
d_gene: -
j_gene: TRBJ2-6
v_gene: TRBV9
len: 15

CDR3aa: CASSLDSQRVTDTQYF
d_gene: -
j_gene: TRBJ2-3
v_gene: TRBV7-8
len: 16

CDR3aa: CASSPGQGQTQYF
d_gene: -
j_gene: TRBJ2-5
v_gene: TRBV18
len: 13

CDR3aa: CSAFGRGPSSYEQYF
d_gene: -
j_gene: TRBJ2-7
v_gene: TRBV20-1
len: 15

CDR3aa: CASSSGTTSPLHF
d_gene: -
j_gene: TRBJ1-6
v_gene: TRBV7-3
len: 13

CDR3aa: CSAQDRGRNEQFF
d_gene: TRBD1
j_gene: TRBJ2-1
v_gene: TRBV20-1
len: 13

CDR3aa: CASSPVLGTGSLNTEAFF
d_gene: TRBD1
j_gene: TRBJ1-1
v_gene: TRBV6-2/TRBV6-3
len: 18

CDR3aa: CASSFRTGRNTEAFF
d_gene: TRBD1
j_gene: TRBJ1-1
v_gene: TRBV5-6
len: 15

CDR3aa: CASSARLAGSTDTQYF
d_gene: TRBD2
j_gene: TRBJ2-3
v_gene: TRBV5-6
len: 16

CDR3aa: CASSAPKDRDYGYTF
d_gene: TRBD1
j_gene: TRBJ1-2
v_gene: TRBV27
len: 15

CDR3aa: CSASGRSSEAFF
d_gene: -
j_gene: TRBJ1-1
v_gene: TRBV20-1
len: 12

CDR3aa: CASSYSTGLADYEQYF
d_gene: TRBD2
j_gene: TRBJ2-7
v_gene: TRBV6-6
len: 16

CDR3aa: CASSSDSGFTPLHF
d_gene: -
j_gene: TRBJ1-6
v_gene: TRBV7-2
len: 14